These 16 T cell receptor beta chains came from one sample sequenced in a study of cytomegalovirus exposure and HLA in healthy donors. A multiplex PCR was run with 60 Vbeta primers and 13 Jbeta primers. Data came from immunoSEQ multiplex PCR; TCRdb stores just in-frame clones and leaves some out. The sample records over 150,000 clones, around 63% being singletons. Sequences were obtained from PBMCs. These receptors came from a woman under 30 in good health and CMV-seropositive.

The chain carries TRBV5-6 and TRBJ2-7; TRBD1 matches 7 bases. Germline V gene sequence: CDR1 SGHDT, CDR2 YYEEEE. The V segment lost 2 bases and the J segment 2 bases; nucleotides outside the gene matches: 4. This CDR3 is built from 14 residues. DNA of the CDR3: TGTGCCAGCAGCTTAGCCGGGACAGCCTACGAGCAGTACTTC. Amino acid sequence: CASSLAGTAYEQYF.

V and J are TRBV11-2 and TRBJ2-3; D uncertain. The CDR3 covers 14 residues. In germline, CDR1 is SGHAT, CDR2 FQNNGV. V lost 7 bases to trimming and J lost 0 bases, with 11 bases between them. CDR3 bases: TGTGCCAGCAACCCGGCCGGGAGCACAGATACGCAGTATTTT. Protein sequence: CASNPAGSTDTQYF.

The CDR3 sequence: CASRTDPGSSPLHF. For the CDR3, the DNA is TGTGCCAGCAGAACCGATCCAGGGTCCTCACCCCTCCACTTT. The chain uses TRBV2 and TRBJ1-6, with D possibly being TRBD1 (5 bases). The germline gives CDR1 SNHLY, CDR2 FYNNEI. The ends were cut back, 6 bases at V and 10 bases at J, with 16 bases in the middle. This CDR3 comprises 14 residues. Combining the CDR3 with reference TRBV2 and TRBJ1-6 gives the whole variable domain EPEVTQTPSHQVTQMGQEVILRCVPISNHLYFYWYRQILGQKVEFLVSFYNNEISEKSEIFDDQFSVERPDGSNFTLKIRSTKLEDSAMYFCASRTDPGSSPLHFGNGTRLTVT.

The chain recombines TRBV11-2 with TRBJ2-5; D is undetermined. V lost 4 bases, J lost 5 bases, and 11 bases lay in between. The CDR3 runs to 13 residues. Germline V lookup: CDR1 SGHAT, CDR2 FQNNGV. CDR3 in amino acids: CASSSGPRETQYF. The CDR3 DNA sequence: TGTGCCAGCAGCTCCGGTCCTAGGGAGACCCAGTACTTC.

The chain couples TRBV5-8 to TRBJ2-7; possibly TRBD1 for D (6 bases). This CDR3 is built from 14 residues. CDR1 and CDR2 (germline): SGHTS, YDEGEE. V gave up 4 bases and J gave up 0 bases, with 11 bases separating them. This chain's CDR3 is CASSPGVFSYEQYF. In DNA, the CDR3 is TGTGCCAGCAGCCCAGGGGTTTTCTCCTACGAGCAGTACTTC.

This clone was found once. This rearrangement joins TRBV28 to TRBJ1-5, with unresolved D. The germline CDR1 and CDR2 sequences are MDHEN and SYDVKM. Between the trimmed V and J ends, which lost 1 base and 1 base, there was a span of 14 bases. The CDR3 loop spans 17 amino acids. This CDR3 reads CASSLFGHPGSNQPQHF. CDR3 sequence (DNA): TGTGCCAGCAGTTTATTCGGCCACCCGGGGAGCAATCAGCCCCAGCATTTT.

V gene TRBV9 combines with J gene TRBJ2-7; D perhaps matches TRBD2 (7 bases). This CDR3 comprises 14 residues. Trimming took 0 bases from V and 5 from J, leaving 12 bases between them. CDR1 and CDR2 from the germline V gene are SGDLS and YYNGEE. CDR3 in DNA: TGTGCCAGCAGCGTAGTGGGGGGGGGCGACGAGCAGTACTTC. This translates into CASSVVGGGDEQYF.

This clone was counted between two and nine times. The chain joins TRBV27 to TRBJ2-5; 8 bases line up with TRBD1. The junction had 7 bases not matched to a gene; V was cut back by 6 bases and J by 4 bases. Germline values: CDR1 MNHEY, CDR2 SMNVEV (reference sequence). The CDR3 extends over 14 amino acids. CDR3 in amino acids: CASRPAGTGETQYF. In DNA form, the CDR3 reads TGTGCCAGCAGGCCTGCGGGGACAGGAGAGACCCAGTACTTC.

The V and J genes are TRBV27 and TRBJ1-5, with TRBD1 identical over 9 bases. Germline trimming cut 5 bases from V and 9 bases from J; bases unmatched to any gene: 2. CDR1 is MNHEY, CDR2 SMNVEV, per germline (reference sequence). CDR3 length: 12 amino acids. The CDR3 loop is CASSDRGGPQHF. The CDR3 nucleotides are TGTGCCAGCAGTGACAGGGGGGGGCCCCAGCATTTT.

In this sample, this clone turned up once. The rearrangement uses TRBV6-5 and TRBJ1-5, with 8 nucleotides matching TRBD1. The CDR3 has 15 residues. V lost 6 bases to trimming and J lost 3 bases; unmatched junction nucleotides: 7. From germline, CDR1 is MNHEY and CDR2 SVGAGI. CDR3 in amino acids: CASSPRTGNNQPQHF. CDR3 DNA: TGTGCCAGCAGCCCCCGGACAGGGAACAATCAGCCCCAGCATTTT.

This clone was seen once. The rearrangement links TRBV27 to TRBJ2-7; 11 bases agree with TRBD2. The CDR3 is made up of 14 amino acids. Germline V gives CDR1 MNHEY, CDR2 SMNVEV (reference sequence). With V trimmed by 6 bases and J by 3 bases, 4 bases remained unmatched. CDR3 in DNA: TGTGCCAGCAGATTTAGCGGGGGGGGCTACGAGCAGTACTTC. Amino acids: CASRFSGGGYEQYF.

The chain couples TRBV7-9 to TRBJ2-1; 7 nucleotides align to TRBD1. The V gene end was trimmed by 4 bases and the J gene end by 7 bases; junction bases not matched to a gene: 1. The CDR3 length is 12 residues. The germline CDR1 and CDR2 sequences are SEHNR and FQNEAQ (reference sequence). CDR3 amino acids: CASSSGGNEQFF. DNA of the CDR3: TGTGCCAGCAGCTCAGGGGGTAATGAGCAGTTCTTC.

The chain joins TRBV6-1 to TRBJ2-3; the D gene is possibly TRBD2 (6 bases). V was cut by 8 bases and J by 2 bases, with 11 bases left in between. The CDR3 contains 13 residues. CDR1 and CDR2 from the germline V gene are MNHNS and SASEGT. The CDR3 is CASQEGFTDTQYF. Written as DNA, the CDR3 is TGTGCCAGCCAGGAGGGGTTCACAGATACGCAGTATTTT.

This chain uses TRBV19 with TRBJ2-7; TRBD2 aligns across 11 bases. Looked up from germline, CDR1 is LNHDA and CDR2 is SQIVND (reference sequence). The CDR3 has 16 amino acids. With V trimmed by 3 bases and J by 4 bases, 8 bases remained unmatched. The CDR3 is CASSIGLAGTIYEQYF. CDR3 sequence (DNA): TGTGCCAGTAGTATCGGACTAGCGGGTACTATTTACGAGCAGTACTTC.

The chain links TRBV18 to TRBJ2-7; D perhaps matches TRBD1 (6 bases). V was pared by 3 bases and J by 7 bases, with 10 bases between. CDR3 length: 12 amino acids. Germline loops: CDR1 KGHSH, CDR2 LQKENI. CDR3 in DNA: TGTGCCAGCTCACCTTCTAGGGGGGAGCAGTACTTC. This encodes CASSPSRGEQYF.

The J gene is TRBJ2-2, the V gene TRBV2; perhaps TRBD1 as D (6 bases). With 1 base removed from V and 3 bases from J, the gap between germline ends came to 9 bases. There are 15 residues in the CDR3. In germline, CDR1 is SNHLY, CDR2 FYNNEI. This CDR3 reads CASSEEGQYTGELFF. The CDR3 DNA follows: TGTGCCAGCAGTGAAGAGGGACAATACACCGGGGAGCTGTTTTTT. The full variable domain, completed using reference TRBV2 and TRBJ2-2, is EPEVTQTPSHQVTQMGQEVILRCVPISNHLYFYWYRQILGQKVEFLVSFYNNEISEKSEIFDDQFSVERPDGSNFTLKIRSTKLEDSAMYFCASSEEGQYTGELFFGEGSRLTVL.